Below, 5 T cell receptor beta chains from the same sample are listed, as sequenced in a study of blood T cell repertoires in COVID-19. Repertoires were generated with immunoSEQ multiplex PCR, while TCRdb's copy carries only in-frame clones and drops some. The repertoire holds about 230,000 clones, around 84% seen once, with about 0.91% in the top ten. The sequencing input was peripheral blood. The source is a man aged 35-49 years with acute or convalescent COVID-19.

This chain joins TRBV28 and TRBJ2-2; 7 bases map to TRBD1. The germline V gene encodes CDR1 MDHEN and CDR2 SYDVKM. The CDR3 is 14 residues long. V shed 4 bases, J shed 8 bases, and the junction held 7 bases outside the gene matches. The CDR3 coding sequence is TGTGCCAGCAGTTCGACAGGGTCGGGAGGGGAGCTGTTTTTT. Amino acid sequence: CASSSTGSGGELFF.

V usage is TRBV2 and J usage is TRBJ1-2; 9 bases match TRBD1. CDR3 length equals 16 residues. The V gene's germline CDR1 is SNHLY and CDR2 FYNNEI. The J segment lost 2 bases and the V segment lost 6 bases, leaving 10 bases of the junction unmatched. The CDR3 DNA sequence: TGTGCCAGCAGCCTTAGGACAGGGGAGTTGAACTATGGCTACACCTTC. It yields the protein CASSLRTGELNYGYTF.

The V gene is TRBV7-9, the J gene TRBJ1-4; D might be TRBD1 (5 bases). CDR1 SEHNR and CDR2 FQNEAQ come from the germline V gene (reference sequence). With 5 bases removed from V and 10 bases from J, the gap between germline ends came to 11 bases. The CDR3 is made up of 12 amino acids. CDR3 DNA: TGTGCCAGCAGCCCTGGGGGAGGAAAACTGTTTTTT. The encoded protein is CASSPGGGKLFF. The full variable domain, rest sourced from reference TRBV7-9 and TRBJ1-4, is DTGVSQNPRHKITKRGQNVTFRCDPISEHNRLYWYRQTLGQGPEFLTYFQNEAQLEKSRLLSDRFSAERPKGSFSTLEIQRTEQGDSAMYLCASSPGGGKLFFGSGTQLSVL.

V and J are TRBV7-9 and TRBJ1-1, with D perhaps TRBD1 (6 bases). Germline CDR1 SEHNR, CDR2 FQNEAQ (reference sequence). V shed 5 bases and J shed 1 base, with 14 bases lying between them. The CDR3 is 15 residues long. The CDR3 sequence is CASSPSQGKNTEAFF. CDR3 nucleotide sequence: TGTGCCAGCAGCCCATCACAGGGTAAGAACACTGAAGCTTTCTTT.

The chain uses TRBV2 and TRBJ1-1, with D maybe TRBD1 (5 bases). The CDR3 is made up of 13 amino acids. The V gene's germline CDR1 is SNHLY and CDR2 FYNNEI. The V and J ends lost 11 bases and 2 bases respectively, with 15 bases between them. CDR3 residues: CADSTHINTEAFF. The CDR3 DNA follows: TGTGCCGACAGCACCCATATTAACACTGAAGCTTTCTTT.